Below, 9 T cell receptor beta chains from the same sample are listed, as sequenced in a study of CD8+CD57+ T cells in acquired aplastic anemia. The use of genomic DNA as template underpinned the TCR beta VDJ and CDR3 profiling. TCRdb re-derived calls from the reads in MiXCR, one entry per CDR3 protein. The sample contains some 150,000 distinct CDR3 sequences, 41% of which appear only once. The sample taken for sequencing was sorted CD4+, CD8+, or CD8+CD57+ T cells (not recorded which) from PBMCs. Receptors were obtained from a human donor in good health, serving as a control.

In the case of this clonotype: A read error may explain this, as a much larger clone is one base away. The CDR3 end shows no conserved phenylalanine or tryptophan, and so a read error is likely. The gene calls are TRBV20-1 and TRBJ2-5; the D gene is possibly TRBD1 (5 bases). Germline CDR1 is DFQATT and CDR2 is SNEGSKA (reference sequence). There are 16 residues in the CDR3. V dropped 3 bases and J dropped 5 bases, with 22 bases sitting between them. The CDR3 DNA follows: TGCAGTGCTAGGCCCAAACTGAGTAGGGGTCGGGAGACCCAGTACCTC. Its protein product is CSARPKLSRGRETQYL.

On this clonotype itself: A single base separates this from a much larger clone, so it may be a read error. Here the CDR3 reads CASSFKDFTGTQYF. The CDR3, as DNA: TGCGCCAGCAGCTTTAAGGATTTCACAGGTACGCAGTATTTT. The V call is TRBV5-1, the J call TRBJ2-3, with TRBD1 as a possible D gene (5 bases). The CDR3 length is 14 residues. The germline CDR1 and CDR2 sequences are SGHRS and YFSETQ. The full variable domain, its missing parts supplied by reference TRBV5-1 and TRBJ2-3, is KAGVTQTPRYLIKTRGQQVTLSCSPISGHRSVSWYQQTPGQGLQFLFEYFSETQRNKGNFPGRFSGRQFSNSRSEMNVSTLELGDSALYLCASSFKDFTGTQYFGPGTRLTVL.

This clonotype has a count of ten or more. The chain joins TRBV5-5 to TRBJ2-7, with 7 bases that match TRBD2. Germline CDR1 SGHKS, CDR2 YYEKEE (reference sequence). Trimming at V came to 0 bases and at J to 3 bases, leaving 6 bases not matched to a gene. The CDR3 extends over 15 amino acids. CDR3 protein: CASSLGGGTDYEQYF. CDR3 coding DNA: TGTGCCAGCAGCTTGGGGGGGGGAACAGACTACGAGCAGTACTTC.

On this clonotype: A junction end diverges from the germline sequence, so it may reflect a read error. The CDR3 bases are TGTGCCATCATGAAAGGAACCAACCATGGCTCCACCTTC. Translation gives CAIMKGTNHGSTF. The gene calls are TRBV10-3 and TRBJ1-2, with no clear D. The length of the CDR3 is 13 residues. Germline-derived CDR1 and CDR2 are ENHRY and SYGVKD.

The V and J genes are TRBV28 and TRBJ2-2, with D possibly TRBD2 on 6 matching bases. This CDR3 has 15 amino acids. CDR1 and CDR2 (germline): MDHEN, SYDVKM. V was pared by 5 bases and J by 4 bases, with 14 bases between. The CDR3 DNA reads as TGTGCCAGCAGTCTAGCGAGAGGCCCCACCGGGGAGCTGTTTTTT. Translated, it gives CASSLARGPTGELFF.

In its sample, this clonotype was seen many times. CDR3 protein: CASSPEGAGGYTF. Here the CDR3 DNA reads TGTGCCAGCAGTCCAGAGGGGGCTGGCGGCTACACCTTC. The chain couples TRBV6-1 to TRBJ1-2; 7 nucleotides line up with TRBD1. The germline V gene encodes CDR1 MNHNS and CDR2 SASEGT. V lost 5 bases, J lost 8 bases, and 8 bases stayed unmatched. This CDR3 has 13 amino acids.

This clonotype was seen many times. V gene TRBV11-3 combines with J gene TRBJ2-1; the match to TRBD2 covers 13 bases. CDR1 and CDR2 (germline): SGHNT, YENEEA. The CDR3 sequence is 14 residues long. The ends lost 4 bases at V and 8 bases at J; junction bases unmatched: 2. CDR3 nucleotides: TGTGCCAGCAGCTCCGGACTAGCGGGAGATGAGCAGTTCTTC. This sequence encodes CASSSGLAGDEQFF.

The CDR3 reads CASSLAPTGEQFF. The CDR3 nucleotides are TGTGCCAGCAGCTTGGCTCCTACAGGTGAGCAGTTCTTC. The genes are TRBV7-2 and TRBJ2-1, with D possibly being TRBD1 (5 bases). CDR3 length: 13 residues. CDR1 is SGHTA and CDR2 is FQGNSA in the germline V gene. V lost 3 bases, J lost 9 bases, and 12 bases lay in between.

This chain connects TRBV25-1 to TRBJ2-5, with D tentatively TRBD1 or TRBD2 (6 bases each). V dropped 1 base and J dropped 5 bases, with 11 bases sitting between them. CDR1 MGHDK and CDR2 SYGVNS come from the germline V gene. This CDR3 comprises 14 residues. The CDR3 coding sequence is TGTGCCAGCAGTGAATGGGGGGCGTCTGAGACCCAGTACTTC. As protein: CASSEWGASETQYF.